This T cell receptor beta chain was recorded in a study of vaccination and CD4 T cells after COVID-19 (dated by TCRdb to between 2021 and 2022). With respect to the entire study: Six males and four females were included in the convalescent cohort, with two Hispanic individuals, seven Caucasians, two Asians and one multiracial person represented. Two doses of either the Pfizer-BioNTech BNT162b2 vaccine (n=8) or the Moderna mRNA-1273 vaccine (n=2) were administered to participants. As controls, cultures received a CEFX viral epitope pool (the positive control), an HIV-1 Nef peptide pool (the negative control), or no peptide at all. Overlapping spike peptide pools from SARS-CoV-2 and from the common cold coronaviruses HCoV-NL63, HCoV-OC43 and HCoV-229E were used as culture stimuli. In 10 COVID-19 convalescent patients and a handful of infection-naive healthy vaccine recipients, researchers compared the spike-specific CD4+ TCR repertoire from before mRNA vaccination with the repertoire from after. Post-COVID blood samples from convalescent patients were collected a median of around 100 days after diagnosis, with a range of 35 to 161 days. Post-vaccine blood samples were taken a median of about 77 days after the second vaccine dose, with a range of 14 to 241 days.

The treatment or condition label for this specimen denotes: 10-day PBMC culture with coronavirus spike peptide pools or control peptides (ViraFEST assay). The ViraFEST assay was used in the study, in which antigen-specific T cells were expanded with peptide pools and expanded clonotypes were subsequently identified by TCR sequencing. The absence of prior SARS-CoV-2 infection in healthy vaccine recipients was confirmed by negative nucleocapsid antibody tests before and after vaccination. About 1.8 million PBMCs per well were cultured in IMDM with roughly 4.8% human AB serum and around 10 IU/ml IL-2, plus 10 ug/ml peptide pools. Half of the culture medium was replaced with fresh IL-2-containing medium on days 3 and 7. After 9 to 11 days of culture, CD4+ T cells were isolated by negative selection with the EasySep CD4+ T cell isolation kit. Ficoll-Paque Plus gradient centrifugation was used to isolate PBMCs from whole blood, and the isolated PBMCs were then either used fresh or cryopreserved at -140C. Each culture condition was generally run in triplicate wells.

V is trimmed back by 3 bases and J by 0 bases, and the junction contains 6 bases that no gene match accounts for. As encoded in the germline V gene (reference sequence), CDR1 is GTSNPN while CDR2 is SVGIG. Measured from the cysteine to the phenylalanine, the CDR3 is 16 residues long. Just CDR3 DNA is preserved here, 48 bases in frame from base 1. Preparation of the library involved PCR. DNA from cultured CD4+ T cells underwent TCR sequencing with the Oncomine TCR Beta short-read assay at the Johns Hopkins FTIC core. The QIAamp micro DNA kit was used to extract genomic DNA from the cultured CD4+ T cells. Oncomine TCR Beta libraries from cultured CD4+ T cells were pooled with unique dual indexes and sequenced on an Illumina iSeq 100. In the source study's methods: Non-productive sequences were removed, and CDR3s that did not start with C, did not end with F or W, or were shorter than 7 amino acids were discarded. Antigen-specific clonotypes were identified with the MANAFEST web application by comparing peptide-stimulated wells with reference and other culture wells. An FDR below 0.05, an odds ratio above 5, and a productive frequency above 0.1% in at least two of three replicate wells were required for clones to be considered positive. A clonotype was classed as cross-reactive if the clonotype showed significant expansion both in SARS-CoV-2 spike wells and in at least one common cold coronavirus spike condition. Using R version 3.6.1, CDR3 homology was evaluated through Levenshtein distances (stringdist) along with unrooted phylogenetic trees (ape). Through fastp at Q25 and MiXCR, TCRdb rebuilt clones from the public reads, retaining in-frame beta chains. Entries are consolidated by CDR3 protein sequence, retaining the most common genes and DNA. These V and J calls are TCRdb output, not the study's own analysis. This sample comprises 15,000 to 20,000 distinct CDR3 sequences, around 80% of them detected only once. The ten largest clonotypes hold about a sixth of the sample.

With respect to this clonotype: Its antigen has not been determined. No much larger clone exists at a distance of one base, and base qualities are not known.

The paper's findings and limits, for the study overall: In convalescent patients, nearly all vaccine-specific clones (304 of 307) were found to be mono-reactive for SARS-CoV-2 spike rather than cross-reactive with common cold coronaviruses. Although the median number of SARS-CoV-2-reactive clonotypes went up from more than 20 after infection to some 37 after vaccination, the increase was not significant. In convalescent patients, a median approximately 83% of post-vaccine SARS-CoV-2-reactive clones were detected only after vaccination, suggesting vaccine-specific priming. Relatively few convalescent patients were included in the study, and early timepoints after natural infection were not analyzed.

The sample consisted of CD4+ T cells from blood, cultured in vitro, taken after SARS-CoV-2 vaccination. This clonotype originated in a human donor who received a COVID-19 vaccine. Recombination joined TRBV30 with TRBJ1-2, and TRBD1 matches 11 of the central bases. The sequenced DNA: TGTGCCTGGAGCAAGGACAGGGGGCTAGCTAACTATGGCTACACCTTC. Its protein is CAWSKDRGLANYGYTF.